The rows below give T cell receptor beta chains drawn from one sample of a study of T cell responses to AZD1222 COVID-19 vaccine. Measured with immunoSEQ multiplex PCR; TCRdb has only the in-frame clones, and not every one. Of 110,000 to 150,000 clones detected, 80% to 90% appear once; the ten largest clones hold more than 7%. This specimen consisted of peripheral blood, obtained on day 0 of AZD1222 vaccination. These TCRs come from an adult in good health. The CDR3 runs from the conserved cysteine through the conserved F or W. Fields, in order: D gene, V gene, clone size, J gene, CDR3 protein, CDR3 DNA. A D gene is named only where the DNA matches it firmly. Rows may omit the clone size; those that give it use once, few, many or a size class.

d_call: NA; v_call: TRBV10-3; clone_size: NA; j_call: TRBJ1-5; cdr3_aa: CASSIKEANQPQHF; cdr3_nt: TGTGCCAGCTCGATCAAGGAGGCCAATCAGCCCCAGCATTTT
d_call: TRBD1; v_call: TRBV4-1; clone_size: NA; j_call: TRBJ2-7; cdr3_aa: CASSIRDRSSYEQYF; cdr3_nt: TGCGCCAGCAGCATCCGGGACAGGAGCTCCTACGAGCAGTACTTC
d_call: TRBD1; v_call: TRBV25-1; clone_size: few; j_call: TRBJ1-1; cdr3_aa: CASSELMGQGGTEAFF; cdr3_nt: TGTGCCAGCAGTGAACTCATGGGACAGGGTGGCACTGAAGCTTTCTTT
d_call: NA; v_call: TRBV9; clone_size: NA; j_call: TRBJ1-2; cdr3_aa: CASSVGEGYGYTF; cdr3_nt: TGTGCCAGCAGCGTAGGAGAGGGTTATGGCTACACCTTC
d_call: NA; v_call: TRBV2; clone_size: few; j_call: TRBJ1-6; cdr3_aa: CASSGGTGNSPLHF; cdr3_nt: TGTGCCAGCAGTGGCGGGACGGGCAATTCACCCCTCCACTTT
d_call: NA; v_call: TRBV30; clone_size: few; j_call: TRBJ2-7; cdr3_aa: CALHTGDFRPYEQYF; cdr3_nt: TGTGCCCTACATACGGGGGATTTCAGGCCCTACGAGCAGTACTTC
d_call: NA; v_call: TRBV12-3/TRBV12-4; clone_size: NA; j_call: TRBJ1-1; cdr3_aa: CASARGSEAFF; cdr3_nt: TGTGCCAGTGCCAGAGGCAGTGAAGCTTTCTTT
d_call: NA; v_call: TRBV27; clone_size: NA; j_call: TRBJ1-2; cdr3_aa: CANSSSSSGLNYGYTF; cdr3_nt: TGTGCCAACAGTTCCAGCTCTAGCGGGCTTAACTATGGCTACACCTTC
d_call: NA; v_call: TRBV6-1; clone_size: NA; j_call: TRBJ1-2; cdr3_aa: CASSGGGRGGFDYGYTF; cdr3_nt: TGTGCCAGCAGTGGTGGGGGACGGGGGGGATTCGACTATGGCTACACCTTC
d_call: NA; v_call: TRBV28; clone_size: few; j_call: TRBJ2-5; cdr3_aa: CASSLGGTGTQYF; cdr3_nt: TGTGCCAGCAGTTTAGGGGGCACGGGGACCCAGTACTTC
d_call: NA; v_call: TRBV29-1; clone_size: NA; j_call: TRBJ2-1; cdr3_aa: CSSQDPHYNEQFF; cdr3_nt: TGCAGCTCTCAAGATCCCCACTACAATGAGCAGTTCTTC
d_call: NA; v_call: TRBV21-1; clone_size: NA; j_call: TRBJ1-5; cdr3_aa: CASSQRIDFNQPQHF; cdr3_nt: TGTGCCAGCAGCCAAAGGATCGATTTCAATCAGCCCCAGCATTTT
d_call: NA; v_call: TRBV4-2; clone_size: many; j_call: TRBJ2-7; cdr3_aa: CASSLDSYEQYF; cdr3_nt: TGTGCCAGCAGCCTTGACTCCTACGAGCAGTACTTC
d_call: TRBD2; v_call: TRBV19; clone_size: once; j_call: TRBJ2-6; cdr3_aa: CATTAGLAYSGANVLTF; cdr3_nt: TGTGCCACCACCGCGGGACTAGCATACTCTGGGGCCAACGTCCTGACTTTC
d_call: NA; v_call: TRBV6-2/TRBV6-3; clone_size: NA; j_call: TRBJ1-1; cdr3_aa: CASSLTGPSSLEAFF; cdr3_nt: TGTGCCAGCAGTCTAACAGGGCCCTCTTCACTTGAAGCTTTCTTT
d_call: TRBD1; v_call: TRBV18; clone_size: NA; j_call: TRBJ1-3; cdr3_aa: CASSPRDRAPLAGNTIYF; cdr3_nt: TGTGCCAGCTCACCACGGGACAGGGCCCCTCTCGCCGGAAACACCATATATTTT
d_call: NA; v_call: TRBV5-1; clone_size: NA; j_call: TRBJ2-6; cdr3_aa: CASSPSGANVLTF; cdr3_nt: TGCGCCAGCTCCCCCTCCGGGGCCAACGTCCTGACTTTC
d_call: NA; v_call: TRBV4-1; clone_size: NA; j_call: TRBJ2-1; cdr3_aa: CASSQEIFNEQFF; cdr3_nt: TGCGCCAGCAGCCAAGAAATTTTCAATGAGCAGTTCTTC
d_call: TRBD1; v_call: TRBV7-8; clone_size: few; j_call: TRBJ1-6; cdr3_aa: CASSSPGQLNSPLHF; cdr3_nt: TGTGCCAGCAGTTCCCCGGGACAGCTTAATTCACCCCTCCACTTT
d_call: NA; v_call: TRBV5-1; clone_size: NA; j_call: TRBJ1-2; cdr3_aa: CASSPLGVTDGYTF; cdr3_nt: TGCGCCAGCAGCCCCTTGGGGGTGACGGATGGCTACACCTTC
d_call: NA; v_call: TRBV6-5; clone_size: NA; j_call: TRBJ1-1; cdr3_aa: CASFPVMNTEAFF; cdr3_nt: TGTGCCAGCTTTCCAGTCATGAACACTGAAGCTTTCTTT
d_call: NA; v_call: TRBV15; clone_size: NA; j_call: TRBJ1-1; cdr3_aa: CATSREGFMGTEAFF; cdr3_nt: TGTGCCACCAGCAGAGAGGGATTTATGGGCACTGAAGCTTTCTTT
d_call: NA; v_call: TRBV24-1; clone_size: once; j_call: TRBJ1-2; cdr3_aa: CATSEPGNYGYTF; cdr3_nt: TGTGCCACCAGTGAACCAGGAAACTATGGCTACACCTTC
d_call: NA; v_call: TRBV19; clone_size: NA; j_call: TRBJ2-7; cdr3_aa: CASSSAEGYEQYF; cdr3_nt: TGTGCCAGTAGCTCAGCGGAGGGCTACGAGCAGTACTTC